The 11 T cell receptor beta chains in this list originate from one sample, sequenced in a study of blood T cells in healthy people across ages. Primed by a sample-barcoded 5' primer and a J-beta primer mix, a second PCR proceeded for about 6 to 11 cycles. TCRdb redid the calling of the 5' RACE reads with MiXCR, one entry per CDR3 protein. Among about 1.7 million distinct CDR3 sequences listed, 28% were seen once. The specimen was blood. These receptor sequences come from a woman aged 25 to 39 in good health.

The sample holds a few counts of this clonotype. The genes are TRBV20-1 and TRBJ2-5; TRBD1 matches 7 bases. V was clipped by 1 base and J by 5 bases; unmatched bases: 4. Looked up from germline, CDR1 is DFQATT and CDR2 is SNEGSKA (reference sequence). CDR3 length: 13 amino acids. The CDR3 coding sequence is TGCAGTGCTAGAGTGGGACAGACGGAGACCCAGTACTTC. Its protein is CSARVGQTETQYF.

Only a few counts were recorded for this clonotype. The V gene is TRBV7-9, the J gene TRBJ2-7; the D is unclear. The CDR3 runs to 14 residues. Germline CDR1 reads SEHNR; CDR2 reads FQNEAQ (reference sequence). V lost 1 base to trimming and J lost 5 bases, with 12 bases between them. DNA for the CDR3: TGTGCCAGCAGCTTAGTCCCCATGGCAAACGAGCAGTACTTC. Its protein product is CASSLVPMANEQYF.

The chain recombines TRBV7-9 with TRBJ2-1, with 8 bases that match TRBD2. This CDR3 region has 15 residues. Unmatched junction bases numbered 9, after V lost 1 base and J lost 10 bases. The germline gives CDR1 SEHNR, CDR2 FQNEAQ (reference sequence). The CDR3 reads CASSLGLAGREEQFF. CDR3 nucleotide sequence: TGTGCCAGCAGCTTAGGGCTAGCGGGTCGCGAGGAGCAGTTCTTC.

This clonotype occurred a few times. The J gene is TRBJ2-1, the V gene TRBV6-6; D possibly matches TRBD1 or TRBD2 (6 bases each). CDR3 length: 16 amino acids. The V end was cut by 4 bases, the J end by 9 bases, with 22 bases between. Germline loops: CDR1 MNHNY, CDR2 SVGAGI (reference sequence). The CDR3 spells CASSLHVLGGIGEQFF. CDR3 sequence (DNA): TGTGCCAGCAGTTTACACGTCTTAGGGGGGATTGGTGAGCAGTTCTTC.

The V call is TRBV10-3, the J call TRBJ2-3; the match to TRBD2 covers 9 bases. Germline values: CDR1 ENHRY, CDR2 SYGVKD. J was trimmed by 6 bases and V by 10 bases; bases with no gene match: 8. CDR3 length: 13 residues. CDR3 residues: CATKGLAKDTQYF. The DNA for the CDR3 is TGTGCCACCAAGGGACTAGCAAAGGATACGCAGTATTTT.

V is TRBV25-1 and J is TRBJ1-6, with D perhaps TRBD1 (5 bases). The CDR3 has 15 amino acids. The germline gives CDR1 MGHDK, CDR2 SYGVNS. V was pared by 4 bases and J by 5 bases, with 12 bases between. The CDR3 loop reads CASSVAGGNNSPLHF. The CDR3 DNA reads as TGTGCCAGCAGTGTAGCCGGGGGGAATAATTCACCCCTCCACTTT.

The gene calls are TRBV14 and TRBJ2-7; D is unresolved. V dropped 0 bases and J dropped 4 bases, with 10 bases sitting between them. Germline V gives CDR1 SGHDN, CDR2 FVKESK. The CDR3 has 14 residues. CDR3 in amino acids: CASSQEVGFYEQYF. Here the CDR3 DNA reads TGTGCCAGCAGCCAAGAGGTGGGATTTTACGAGCAGTACTTC.

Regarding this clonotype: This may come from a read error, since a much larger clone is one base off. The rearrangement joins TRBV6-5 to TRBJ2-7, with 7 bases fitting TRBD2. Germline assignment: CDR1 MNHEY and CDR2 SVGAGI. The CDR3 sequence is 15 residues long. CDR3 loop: CASGYLAGVGYEQYF. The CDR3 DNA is TGTGCCAGCGGTTACTTGGCGGGAGTGGGTTACGAGCAGTACTTC.

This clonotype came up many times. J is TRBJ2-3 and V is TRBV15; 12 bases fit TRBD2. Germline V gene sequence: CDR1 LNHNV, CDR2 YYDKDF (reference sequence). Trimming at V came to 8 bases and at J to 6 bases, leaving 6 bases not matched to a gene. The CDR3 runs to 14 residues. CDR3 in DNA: TGTGCCACCGCACTAGCGGGGGGCTCCGATACGCAGTATTTT. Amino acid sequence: CATALAGGSDTQYF.

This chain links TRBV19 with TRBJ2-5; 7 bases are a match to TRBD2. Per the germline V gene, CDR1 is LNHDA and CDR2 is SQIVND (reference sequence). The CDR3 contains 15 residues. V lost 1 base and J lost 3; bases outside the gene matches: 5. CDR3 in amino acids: CASSIGGGFEETQYF. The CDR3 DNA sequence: TGTGCCAGTAGTATAGGGGGAGGGTTCGAAGAGACCCAGTACTTC.

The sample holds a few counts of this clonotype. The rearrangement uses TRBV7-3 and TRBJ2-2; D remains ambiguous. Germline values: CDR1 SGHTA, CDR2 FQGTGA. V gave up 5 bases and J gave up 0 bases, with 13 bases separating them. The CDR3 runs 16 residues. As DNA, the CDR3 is TGTGCCAGCAGCCACCAGGCGACAACGAACACCGGGGAGCTGTTTTTT. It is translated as CASSHQATTNTGELFF.